This T cell receptor beta chain emerged from a study of Graves' ophthalmopathy and Graves' hyperthyroidism. Study details: The study drew peripheral blood at initial diagnosis, before any treatment.

For repertoire sequencing, the TCR beta CDR3 regions were amplified from RNA transcripts. RT-PCR with HTBI primers came first, then second-round multiplex PCR. MiXCR was run by TCRdb on the multiplex PCR reads, yielding one entry per CDR3 protein. Among about 740,000 distinct CDR3 sequences, about 44% were seen once, and the ten largest hold 44%. This CDR3 has 14 residues. The germline gives CDR1 SGHNT, CDR2 YENEEA. V was trimmed by 5 bases and J by 1 base, leaving 11 bases between them. The study excluded patients with other autoimmune diseases, uncontrolled infections, pregnancy or lactation. This clonotype was observed a few times.

The chain carries TRBV11-3 and TRBJ1-1; no reliable D call. This clonotype originated in an adult man with Graves' ophthalmopathy. The sample taken for sequencing was peripheral blood. The CDR3 spells CASSRRNPNTEAFF. The DNA for the CDR3 is TGTGCCAGCAGCCGAAGGAACCCGAACACTGAAGCTTTCTTT. Based on the CDR3 plus reference TRBV11-3 and TRBJ1-1, the full variable domain is EAGVVQSPRYKIIEKKQPVAFWCNPISGHNTLYWYLQNLGQGPELLIRYENEEAVDDSQLPKDRFSAERLKGVDSTLKIQPAELGDSAVYLCASSRRNPNTEAFFGQGTRLTVV.